The TCR beta chain described here comes from a study of long-term antiretroviral therapy in people with HIV (dated by TCRdb to about 2022). For the wider study: The earliest samples were collected roughly a decade before the 2015 WHO recommendation for immediate ART, at a time when ART was usually postponed until CD4 counts fell. A retrospective serial study tested whether ART initiation and durable HIV suppression were associated with changes in peripheral blood TRB repertoire composition and diversity. From some 27 adults with confirmed HIV infection, the cohort provided approximately 210 cryopreserved PBMC samples, gathered serially across a mean of approximately six years (range 1-12). Of the 30 participants with HIV, roughly twelve were female. Test extractions of a monoclonal T-cell line alongside 30 or so polyclonal samples showed no cross-contamination during QIAcube processing.

The immunoSEQ hsTCRB v3.0 assay was used at survey level resolution for TRB variable region sequencing. TRB sequencing targeted a depth of about 40,000-50,000 T-cell genomes per sample. An Illumina MiSeq with a v3 150-cycle kit was used to sequence the pooled TRB libraries. On the authors' methods: Repertoire analysis was run in R within a reproducible Nextflow workflow that covered QC, data transformation and analysis. LymphoSeq2, an R package for exploring AIRR-Seq data, was used to implement the custom analyses. A few samples that yielded fewer than 5000 total TRB sequences were excluded, so that 200 or so HIV repertoires were analyzed. Among the approximately 200 retained HIV repertoires, approximately 57 were collected before ART initiation and roughly 130 were collected after ART initiation. Repertoires were downsampled to 5000 TRB nucleotide sequences, and summary statistics were averaged over 100 downsampling iterations. TRB sequences were retained for analysis only if CDR3 regions of at least seven amino acids were present. Diversity was measured with a Shannon entropy-derived clonality score and the Gini coefficient. In the repertoire networks, any two of the top 5000 CDR3 amino acid sequences were linked whenever the two sequences differed by an edit distance of one. For TRB CDR3 amino acid sequences, antigen specificity groups and MHC restriction were predicted with GLIPH2. To flag known CMV, EBV, HIV or tissue antigen associations, CDR3 amino acid sequences were matched against VDJdb and McPAS-TCR. Pre-ART, post-ART and control groups were compared with Wilcoxon signed-rank tests and Holm-Bonferroni correction. TCRdb's version of the immuneACCESS table is confined to in-frame rearrangements and falls short of the full clone set. An unresolved V gene accounts for under half of the shortfall where checked; the remainder is of unknown origin. D and trimming were read from the DNA, whereas the V and J calls and clone size are those reported in that table. This sample gives about 25,000 clones in total; 80% to 85% of them show up just once. Of the sample, approximately 15% is held by the ten largest clones.

Findings and caveats that apply to the study as a whole: No data were available on ART adherence, viral resistance or therapy changes, limiting inferences about post-ART repertoire changes. HIV repertoires had narrower CDR3 length ranges than controls, and the network structure suggested an antigen-experienced repertoire that shifted only slightly toward naive after ART. Because cell numbers in pre-ART samples were limited, unsorted PBMC were profiled instead of sorted CD4+ and CD8+ T cells. Expanded TRB clones identified before ART initiation dominated the repertoire at all time points, although this dominance fluctuated and declined in many PLHIV after ART. The samples span the years 2004 to 2017, and the ART regimens used may be less effective than current regimens. Starting ART was linked to a significant rise in TRB diversity, yet even after long-term ART the diversity remained significantly lower than in transplant donor controls. Owing to limited PBMC availability, only the TCR beta chain was sequenced, without alpha chain pairing.

To note about this clone: Its antigen is not yet known. The sample holds no much larger clone one base away, and base qualities are not on file.

Inclusion was restricted to participants for whom at least one PBMC sample before ART initiation and at least two post-ART samples were available. All participants with HIV were treated in the United States of America. Before DNA extraction, cryopreserved samples containing about 0.95-10 million PBMC were thawed and washed. At the time of the earliest PBMC sample, participants with HIV were aged between roughly 20 and 54 years. Per participant, PBMC samples came from 1-4 timepoints prior to ART initiation and 2-8 timepoints following ART initiation, for a median of 7 samples. For every participant, serial HIV viral load, CD4+ T-cell count, ART history and demographic data were obtained. Genomic DNA was extracted from unsorted PBMC with a Qiagen kit on a QIAcube, with processing performed in batches of 12 samples. This TCR was recovered from a man aged 25-45 years with HIV. Sequenced material: unsorted PBMCs, taken 4.1 to 4.5 years after starting antiretroviral therapy.

The DNA sequence is as follows: TGTGCCAGCAGTTACTCTTTGAGGGGGGAGCTGTTTTTT. This codes for CASSYSLRGELFF. In this chain, TRBV6-6 is recombined with TRBJ2-2; the D gene cannot be named for sure. From the cysteine up to the phenylalanine, the CDR3 has a length of 13 residues. Only the CDR3 region is kept as DNA, spanning 39 bases read in frame from base 1. Looking up the germline V gene (reference sequence) yields CDR1 MNHNY and CDR2 SVGAGI. At the junction V is shortened by 0 bases and J by 8 bases, with 7 bases in between.